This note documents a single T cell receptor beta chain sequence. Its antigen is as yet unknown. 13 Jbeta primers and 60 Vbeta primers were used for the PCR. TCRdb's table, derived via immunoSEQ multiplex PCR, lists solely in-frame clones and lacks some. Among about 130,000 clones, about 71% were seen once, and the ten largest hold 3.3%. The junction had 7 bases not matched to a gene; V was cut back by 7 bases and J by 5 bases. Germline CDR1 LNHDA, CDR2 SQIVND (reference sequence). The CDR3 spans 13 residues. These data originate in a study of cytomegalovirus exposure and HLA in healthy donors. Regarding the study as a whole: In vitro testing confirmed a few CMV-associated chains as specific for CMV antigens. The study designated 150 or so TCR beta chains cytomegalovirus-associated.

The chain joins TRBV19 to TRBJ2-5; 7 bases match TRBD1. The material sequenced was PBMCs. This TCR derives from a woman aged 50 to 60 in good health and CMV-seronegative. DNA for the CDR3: TGTGCCAGTAAACCGAGGGGGCACGAGACCCAGTACTTC. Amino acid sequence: CASKPRGHETQYF.